Below are 8 T cell receptor beta chains sequenced from a single sample in a study of identical twins. TCRdb ran MiXCR on the 5' RACE reads and lists one entry per CDR3 protein. This sample yields some 590,000 distinct CDR3 sequences, of which 9% to 10% are seen a single time; more than 2.5% belongs to the top ten. These data were also reused for a study on yellow fever vaccine responses in identical twins.

Material for sequencing was PBMCs. The receptors come from a woman younger than 30 in good health.

The chain combines TRBV6-1 with TRBJ2-7, with 8 bases matching TRBD1. V lost 7 bases and J lost 6; bases outside the gene matches: 14. The CDR3 totals 15 residues. From germline, CDR1 is MNHNS and CDR2 SASEGT. The CDR3 here is CASTTDGQGLSEQYF. The CDR3 coding sequence is TGTGCCAGCACCACCGATGGACAGGGACTCTCCGAGCAGTACTTC.

This clonotype was counted at least ten times. The V gene is TRBV20-1, the J gene TRBJ2-5; D may be TRBD2 (5 bases). V lost 5 bases and J lost 0, with 10 bases in between. CDR1 is DFQATT and CDR2 is SNEGSKA in the germline V gene (reference sequence). The CDR3 is 13 amino acids. The CDR3 DNA reads TGCAGTGCTGGCCTCGGGAACCAAGAGACCCAGTACTTC. Residues: CSAGLGNQETQYF.

The chain carries TRBV10-1 and TRBJ1-5; perhaps TRBD1 as D (6 bases). This CDR3 has 12 residues. V lost 3 bases and J lost 7, with 7 bases in between. Germline values: CDR1 WNHNN, CDR2 SYGVQD (reference sequence). The CDR3 spells CASSDRGQPQHF. In DNA form, the CDR3 reads TGCGCCAGCAGTGACAGGGGCCAGCCCCAGCATTTT.

There are many counts of this clonotype. This chain links TRBV5-5 with TRBJ1-1; D is possibly TRBD1 (6 bases). CDR1 SGHKS and CDR2 YYEKEE come from the germline V gene (reference sequence). The CDR3 is made up of 15 amino acids. Trimming removed 1 base from V and 1 base from J, with 11 bases in between. The CDR3 spells CASSLRWDTNTEAFF. Written as DNA, the CDR3 is TGTGCCAGCAGCTTGAGGTGGGACACGAACACTGAAGCTTTCTTT.

The J gene is TRBJ2-1, the V gene TRBV6-2 or TRBV6-3; no reliable D call. Between the trimmed V and J ends, which lost 4 bases and 0 bases, there was a span of 10 bases. The V gene's germline CDR1 is MNHEY and CDR2 SVGEGT. The CDR3 extends over 15 amino acids. In nucleotides, the CDR3 is TGTGCCAGCAGTTTCGTGCCGAGCTCCTACAATGAGCAGTTCTTC. As protein: CASSFVPSSYNEQFF.

This clonotype was picked up many times. The V call is TRBV7-9, the J call TRBJ1-4; D is ambiguous. V was pared by 8 bases and J by 0 bases, with 16 bases between. The CDR3 consists of 16 residues. Germline CDR1 and CDR2: SEHNR and FQNEAQ (reference sequence). CDR3 protein: CASRPYGQATNEKLFF. CDR3 in DNA: TGTGCCAGCCGCCCCTACGGGCAGGCAACTAATGAAAAACTGTTTTTT.

This clonotype has ten or more counts. This rearrangement joins TRBV29-1 to TRBJ1-1; D gene uncertain. The CDR3 runs 13 residues. V lost 4 bases and J 5 bases, leaving 14 bases between the germline ends. Germline CDR1 reads SQVTM; CDR2 reads ANQGSEA. The CDR3 region is CSVVPDGKTEAFF. The CDR3 DNA is TGCAGCGTTGTCCCGGACGGCAAGACTGAAGCTTTCTTT.

A few counts support this clonotype. The chain employs TRBV25-1 and TRBJ2-3; TRBD1 agrees at 10 bases. Germline V gives CDR1 MGHDK, CDR2 SYGVNS. V was clipped by 6 bases and J by 6 bases; unmatched bases: 12. This CDR3 comprises 16 residues. CDR3 in amino acids: CASRGSPGQGSDTQYF. The CDR3 DNA sequence: TGTGCCAGCAGGGGGTCCCCGGGACAGGGGTCGGATACGCAGTATTTT.